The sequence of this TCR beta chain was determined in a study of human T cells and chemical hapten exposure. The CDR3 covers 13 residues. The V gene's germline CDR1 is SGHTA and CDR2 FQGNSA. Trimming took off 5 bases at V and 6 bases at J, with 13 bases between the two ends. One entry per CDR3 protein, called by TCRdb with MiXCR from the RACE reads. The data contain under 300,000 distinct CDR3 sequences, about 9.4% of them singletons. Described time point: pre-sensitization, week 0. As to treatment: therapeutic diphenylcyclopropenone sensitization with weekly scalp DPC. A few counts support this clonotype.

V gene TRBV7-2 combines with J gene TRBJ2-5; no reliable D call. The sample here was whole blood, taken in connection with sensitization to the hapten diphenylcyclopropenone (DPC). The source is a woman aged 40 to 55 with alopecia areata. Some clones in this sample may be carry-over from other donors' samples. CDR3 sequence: CASSGARLKTQYF. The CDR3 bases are TGTGCCAGCAGCGGAGCTAGATTGAAGACCCAGTACTTC.